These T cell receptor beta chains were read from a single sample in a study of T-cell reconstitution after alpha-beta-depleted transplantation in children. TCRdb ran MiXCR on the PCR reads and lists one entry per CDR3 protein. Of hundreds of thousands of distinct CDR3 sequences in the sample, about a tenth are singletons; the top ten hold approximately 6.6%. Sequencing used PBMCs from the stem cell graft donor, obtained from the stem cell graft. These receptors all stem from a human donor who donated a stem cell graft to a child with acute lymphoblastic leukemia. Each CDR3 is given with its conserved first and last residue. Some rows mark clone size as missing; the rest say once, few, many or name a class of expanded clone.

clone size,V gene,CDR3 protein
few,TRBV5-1,CASSLGDLDRAGEQYF
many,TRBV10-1,CASSENRGTYEQYF
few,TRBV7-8,CATSLIPTSRAYNEQFF
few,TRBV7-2,CASSRPLGLAGGVRTGELFF
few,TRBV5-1,CASTRWGAEAFF
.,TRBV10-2,CASTTASGANVLTF
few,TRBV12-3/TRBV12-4,CASSGVRGPPQNTEAFF
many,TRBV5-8,CASLDPGLYNEQFF
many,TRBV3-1,CASSAGSEAFF
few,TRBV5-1,CASSGLAGGTNTGELFF
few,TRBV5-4,CASSLGLGVTYNEQFF
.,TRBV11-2,CASSQPGRMLTGGGELFF
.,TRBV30,CAWNTGTHTGELFF
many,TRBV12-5,CASAAGGGDTQYF
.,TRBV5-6,CASSLGRGYSNQPQHF
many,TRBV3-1,CASSQDDRLSYEQYF
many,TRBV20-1,CSAPTGAPHNEQFF
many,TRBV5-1,CASRTSGAANEQFF
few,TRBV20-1,CSARPGQANTEAFF
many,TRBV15,CATSRGTGTFYEQYF
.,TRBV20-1,CSARGGGHGNEQFF
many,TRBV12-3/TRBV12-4,CASSLPLRDRGPHEQYF
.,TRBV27,CASSSLPLEQFF
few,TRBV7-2,CASSPGAPYGYTF
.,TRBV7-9,CASSLDFGSGSTDTQYF
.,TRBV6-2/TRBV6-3,CASSYLTGQSYEQYF
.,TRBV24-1,CATSDVTGQEYNEQFF
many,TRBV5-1,CASSLFVDGRLYNEQFF
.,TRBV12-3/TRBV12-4,CASSMTQGAYEQYF
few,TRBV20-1,CSASDRGAAFF
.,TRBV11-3,CASSPGGPNQPQHF
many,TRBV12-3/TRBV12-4,CASSYGVYEQYF
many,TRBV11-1,CASSLGTYEKLFF
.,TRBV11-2,CARSTGTSIDIQYF
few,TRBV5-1,CASSLGLDRGYNSPLHF
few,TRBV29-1,CSVERAGSSYEQYF
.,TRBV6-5,CASSYVTSGTYEQYF